This T cell receptor (beta chain) was retrieved from a study of T cells after yellow fever vaccination. Study-wide points: Post-booster samples contained most primary-vaccination clones (just under 98% CD4, about 90% CD8). Researchers report a weaker secondary response that nonetheless peaked faster, day 5 versus 15.

A word on this clonotype: Its cognate antigen is unknown.

By 5'RACE template switching, TCR cDNA was produced, with a universal primer site and UMIs added in the process. TCRdb fed the 5' RACE reads into MiXCR, producing one record per CDR3 protein. The table records under 300,000 distinct CDR3 sequences, roughly 13% of them present only once. V shed 4 bases and J 4 bases; nucleotides not matched to a gene: 13. The CDR3 contains 17 residues. CDR1 and CDR2 (germline): LGHDT, YNNKEL (reference sequence). This clonotype was sampled from a man younger than 45 who received the YFV17D yellow fever vaccine. Sequencing used CD4+ T cells sorted from PBMCs, obtained 45 days after the yellow fever booster vaccination. The J gene is TRBJ2-5, the V gene TRBV3-1, with 9 positions matching TRBD2. This chain's CDR3 is CASSPKGIAGARETQYF. The DNA for the CDR3 is TGTGCCAGCAGCCCTAAGGGGATAGCGGGAGCCCGAGAGACCCAGTACTTC.